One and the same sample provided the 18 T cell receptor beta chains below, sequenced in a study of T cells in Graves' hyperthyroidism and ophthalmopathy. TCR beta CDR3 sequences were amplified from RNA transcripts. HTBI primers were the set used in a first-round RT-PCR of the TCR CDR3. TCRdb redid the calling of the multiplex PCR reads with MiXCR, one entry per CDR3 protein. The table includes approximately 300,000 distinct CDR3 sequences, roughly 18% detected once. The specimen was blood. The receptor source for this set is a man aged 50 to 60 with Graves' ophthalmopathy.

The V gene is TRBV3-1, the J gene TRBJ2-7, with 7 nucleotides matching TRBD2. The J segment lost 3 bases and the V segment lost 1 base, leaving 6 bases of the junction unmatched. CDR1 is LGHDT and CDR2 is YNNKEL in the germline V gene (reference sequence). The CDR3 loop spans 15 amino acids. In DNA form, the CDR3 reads TGTGCCAGCAGCCAAGGTCCCGGGACTAACTACGAGCAGTACTTC. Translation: CASSQGPGTNYEQYF.

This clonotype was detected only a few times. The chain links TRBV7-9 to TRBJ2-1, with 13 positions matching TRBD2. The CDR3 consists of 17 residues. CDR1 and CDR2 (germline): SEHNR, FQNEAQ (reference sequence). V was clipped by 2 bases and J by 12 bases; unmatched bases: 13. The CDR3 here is CASSLRTSGSSRRRQFF. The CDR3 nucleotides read TGTGCCAGCAGCTTACGGACTAGCGGGAGTTCTCGACGGAGGCAGTTCTTC.

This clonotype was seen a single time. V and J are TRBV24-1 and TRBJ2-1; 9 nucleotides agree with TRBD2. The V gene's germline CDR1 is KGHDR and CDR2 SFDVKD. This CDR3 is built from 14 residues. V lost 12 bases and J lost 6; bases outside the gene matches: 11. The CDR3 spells CAAQLGTSPNEQFF. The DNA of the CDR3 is TGTGCCGCCCAACTAGGGACTAGCCCCAATGAGCAGTTCTTC.

This CDR3 reads CASSEGVGTYNEQFF. The DNA of the CDR3 is TGTGCCAGCAGTGAAGGGGTTGGTACCTACAATGAGCAGTTCTTC. V gene TRBV6-1 combines with J gene TRBJ2-1; no reliable D call. Trimming pared 1 base from V and 2 bases from J, leaving 9 bases between. In germline, CDR1 is MNHNS, CDR2 SASEGT. The CDR3 is 15 residues long.

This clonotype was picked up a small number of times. CDR3 coding DNA: TGTGCCAGCAGCTACACCGCCGGGGCCTACGAGCAGTACTTC. This encodes CASSYTAGAYEQYF. V and J are TRBV7-2 and TRBJ2-7; TRBD2 is a possible D gene (5 bases). The CDR3 is 14 amino acids. Germline-derived CDR1 and CDR2 are SGHTA and FQGNSA. Deletions cut 4 bases from V and 2 bases from J, with 12 bases between.

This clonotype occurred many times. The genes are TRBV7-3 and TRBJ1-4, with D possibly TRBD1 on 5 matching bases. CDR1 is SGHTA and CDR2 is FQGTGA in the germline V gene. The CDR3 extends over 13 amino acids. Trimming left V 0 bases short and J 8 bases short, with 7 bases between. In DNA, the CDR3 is TGTGCCAGCAGCTTAACGGGGGGAGAAAAACTGTTTTTT. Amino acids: CASSLTGGEKLFF.

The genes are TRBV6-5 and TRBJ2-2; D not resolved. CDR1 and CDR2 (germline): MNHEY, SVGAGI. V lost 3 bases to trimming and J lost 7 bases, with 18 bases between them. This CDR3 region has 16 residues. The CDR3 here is CASSYSSRLRVGELFF. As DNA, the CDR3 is TGTGCCAGCAGTTATTCAAGCCGACTTCGGGTCGGGGAGCTGTTTTTT.

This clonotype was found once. The CDR3 DNA reads TGTGCCAGCAGTGACCCGCTTGGACTAGCTTTCTTT. Translation: CASSDPLGLAFF. J is TRBJ1-1 and V is TRBV6-1; D remains ambiguous. The CDR3 runs 12 residues. Per the germline V gene, CDR1 is MNHNS and CDR2 is SASEGT. V lost 3 bases and J lost 10, with 12 bases in between.

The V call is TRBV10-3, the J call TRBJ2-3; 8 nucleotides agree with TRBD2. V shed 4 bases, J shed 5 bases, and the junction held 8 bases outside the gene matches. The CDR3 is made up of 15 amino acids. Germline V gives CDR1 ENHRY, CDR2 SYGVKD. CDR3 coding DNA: TGTGCCATCAGTGGGGGAGCGGGAGCCGGAGATACGCAGTATTTT. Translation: CAISGGAGAGDTQYF.

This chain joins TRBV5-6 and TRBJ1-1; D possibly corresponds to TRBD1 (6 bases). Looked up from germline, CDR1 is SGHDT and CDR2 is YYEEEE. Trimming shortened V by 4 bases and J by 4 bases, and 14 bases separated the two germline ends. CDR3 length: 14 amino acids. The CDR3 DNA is TGTGCCAGCAGCCGAACCGACAGGACCACTGAAGCTTTCTTT. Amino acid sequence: CASSRTDRTTEAFF.

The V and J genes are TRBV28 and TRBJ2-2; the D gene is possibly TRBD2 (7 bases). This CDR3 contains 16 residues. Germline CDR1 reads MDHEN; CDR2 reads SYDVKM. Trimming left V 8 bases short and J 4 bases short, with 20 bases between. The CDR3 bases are TGTGCCAGCCAGACAAGCGGGACACGACTCACCGGGGAGCTGTTTTTT. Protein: CASQTSGTRLTGELFF.

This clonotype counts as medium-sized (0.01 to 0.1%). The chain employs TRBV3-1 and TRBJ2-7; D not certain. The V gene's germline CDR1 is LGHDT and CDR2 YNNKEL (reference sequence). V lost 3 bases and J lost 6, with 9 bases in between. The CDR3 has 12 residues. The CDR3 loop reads CASSHDLREQYF. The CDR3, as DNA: TGTGCCAGCAGCCATGACCTCCGCGAGCAGTACTTC.

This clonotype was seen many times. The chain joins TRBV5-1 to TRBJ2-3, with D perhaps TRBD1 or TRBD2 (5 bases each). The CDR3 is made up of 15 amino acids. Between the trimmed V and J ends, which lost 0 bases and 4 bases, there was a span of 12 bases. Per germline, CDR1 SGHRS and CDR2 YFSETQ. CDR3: CASSLAQARADTQYF. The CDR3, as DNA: TGCGCCAGCAGCTTGGCACAGGCGAGGGCAGATACGCAGTATTTT.

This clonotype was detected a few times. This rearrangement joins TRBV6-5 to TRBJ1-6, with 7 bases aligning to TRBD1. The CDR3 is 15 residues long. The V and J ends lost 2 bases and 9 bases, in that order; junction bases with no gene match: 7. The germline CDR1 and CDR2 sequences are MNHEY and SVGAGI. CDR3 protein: CASSYRRQGGSPLHF. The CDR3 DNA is TGTGCCAGCAGTTACCGCAGACAGGGAGGTTCACCCCTCCACTTT.

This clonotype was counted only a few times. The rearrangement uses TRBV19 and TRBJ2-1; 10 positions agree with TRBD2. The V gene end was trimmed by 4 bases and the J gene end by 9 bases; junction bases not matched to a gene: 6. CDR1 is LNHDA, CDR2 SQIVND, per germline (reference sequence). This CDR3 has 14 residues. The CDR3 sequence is CASSTLAGEGEQFF. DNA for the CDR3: TGTGCCAGTAGTACCCTAGCGGGAGAGGGTGAGCAGTTCTTC.

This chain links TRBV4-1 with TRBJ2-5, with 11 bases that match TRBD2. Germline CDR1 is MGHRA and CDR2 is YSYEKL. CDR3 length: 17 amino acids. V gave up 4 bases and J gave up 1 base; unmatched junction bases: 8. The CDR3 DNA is TGCGCCAGCAGCCGAGAAACCCTAGCGGGAGGCCAAGAGACCCAGTACTTC. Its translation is CASSRETLAGGQETQYF.

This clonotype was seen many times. CDR3 in amino acids: CASSPRGTGLQTQYF. The CDR3 DNA sequence: TGTGCCAGCAGCCCGCGAGGGACAGGGTTGCAGACCCAGTACTTC. This chain connects TRBV3-1 to TRBJ2-5, with 9 positions matching TRBD1. This CDR3 spans 15 amino acids. Germline loops: CDR1 LGHDT, CDR2 YNNKEL (reference sequence). Trimming cost V 4 bases and J 6 bases; bases outside gene matches: 9.

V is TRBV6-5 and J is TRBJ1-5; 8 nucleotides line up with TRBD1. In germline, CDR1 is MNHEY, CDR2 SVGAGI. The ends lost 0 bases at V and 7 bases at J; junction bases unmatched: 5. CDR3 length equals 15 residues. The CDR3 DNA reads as TGTGCCAGCAGTTACTCGACAGGGACAGGCCAGCCCCAGCATTTT. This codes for CASSYSTGTGQPQHF.